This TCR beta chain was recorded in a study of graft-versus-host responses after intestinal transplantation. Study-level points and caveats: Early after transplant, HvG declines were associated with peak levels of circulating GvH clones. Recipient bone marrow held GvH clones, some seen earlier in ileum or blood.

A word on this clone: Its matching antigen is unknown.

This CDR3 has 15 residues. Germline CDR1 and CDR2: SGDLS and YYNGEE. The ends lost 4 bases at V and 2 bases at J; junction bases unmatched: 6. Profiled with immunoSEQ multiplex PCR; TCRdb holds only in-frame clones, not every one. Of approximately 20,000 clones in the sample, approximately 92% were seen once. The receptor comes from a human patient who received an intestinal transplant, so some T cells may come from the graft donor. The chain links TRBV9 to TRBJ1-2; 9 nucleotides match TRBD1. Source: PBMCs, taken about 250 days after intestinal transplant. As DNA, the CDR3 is TGTGCCAGCAGCCTGGGACAGGGAGCAAACTATGGCTACACCTTC. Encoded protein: CASSLGQGANYGYTF.